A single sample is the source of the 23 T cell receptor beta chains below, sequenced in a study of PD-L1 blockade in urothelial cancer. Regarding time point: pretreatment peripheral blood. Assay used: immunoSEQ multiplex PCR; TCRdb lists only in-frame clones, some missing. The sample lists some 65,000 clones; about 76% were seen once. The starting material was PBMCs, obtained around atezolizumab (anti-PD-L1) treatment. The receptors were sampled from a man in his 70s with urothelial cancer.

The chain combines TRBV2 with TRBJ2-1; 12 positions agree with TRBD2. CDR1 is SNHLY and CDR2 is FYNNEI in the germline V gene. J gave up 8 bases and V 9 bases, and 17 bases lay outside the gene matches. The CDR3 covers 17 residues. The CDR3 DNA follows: TGTGCCAGGGGGTCGCCATCTAGCGGGAGGGCCTTCTATGAGCAGTTCTTC. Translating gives CARGSPSSGRAFYEQFF.

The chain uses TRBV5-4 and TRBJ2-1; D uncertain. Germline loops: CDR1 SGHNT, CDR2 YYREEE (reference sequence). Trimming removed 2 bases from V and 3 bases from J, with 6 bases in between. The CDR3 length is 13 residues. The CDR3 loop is CASSFDNYNEQFF. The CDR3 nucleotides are TGTGCCAGCAGCTTTGACAACTACAATGAGCAGTTCTTC.

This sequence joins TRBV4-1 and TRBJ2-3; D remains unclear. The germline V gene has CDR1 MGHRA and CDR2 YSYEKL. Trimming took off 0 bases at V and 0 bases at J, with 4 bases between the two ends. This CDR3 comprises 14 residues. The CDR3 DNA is TGCGCCAGCAGCCAAGAAACTAGCACAGATACGCAGTATTTT. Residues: CASSQETSTDTQYF.

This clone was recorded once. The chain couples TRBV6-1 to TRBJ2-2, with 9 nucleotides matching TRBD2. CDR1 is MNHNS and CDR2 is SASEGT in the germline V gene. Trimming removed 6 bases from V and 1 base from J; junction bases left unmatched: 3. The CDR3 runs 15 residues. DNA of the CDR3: TGTGCCAGCAGGCCTAGCGGGAAGAACACCGGGGAGCTGTTTTTT. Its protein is CASRPSGKNTGELFF.

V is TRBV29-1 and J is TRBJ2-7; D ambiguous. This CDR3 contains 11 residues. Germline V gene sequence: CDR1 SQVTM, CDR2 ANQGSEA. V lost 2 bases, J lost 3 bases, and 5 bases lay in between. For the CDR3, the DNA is TGCAGCGTTGAACGGAGCTACGAGCAGTACTTC. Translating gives CSVERSYEQYF.

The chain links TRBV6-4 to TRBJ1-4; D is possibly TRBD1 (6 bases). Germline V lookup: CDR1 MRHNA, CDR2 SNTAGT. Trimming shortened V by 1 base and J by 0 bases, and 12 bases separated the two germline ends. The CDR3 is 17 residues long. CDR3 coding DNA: TGTGCCAGCAGTGACTGGACAGAACCAGCAACTAATGAAAAACTGTTTTTT. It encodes CASSDWTEPATNEKLFF.

CDR3 region: CASRGSRGGTEAFF. DNA of the CDR3: TGTGCCAGCAGGGGCTCTAGGGGCGGAACTGAAGCTTTCTTT. This rearrangement joins TRBV25-1 to TRBJ1-1, with D possibly TRBD1 on 5 matching bases. CDR3 length: 14 residues. Germline V gene data show CDR1 as MGHDK and CDR2 as SYGVNS. Trimming cost V 6 bases and J 5 bases, with 16 bases left between them.

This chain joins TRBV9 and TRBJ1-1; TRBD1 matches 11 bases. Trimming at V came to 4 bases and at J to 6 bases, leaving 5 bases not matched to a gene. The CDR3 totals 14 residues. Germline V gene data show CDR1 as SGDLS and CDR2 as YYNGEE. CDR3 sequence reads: CASSPRDRGSEAFF. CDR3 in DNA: TGTGCCAGCAGCCCCCGGGACAGGGGGTCTGAAGCTTTCTTT.

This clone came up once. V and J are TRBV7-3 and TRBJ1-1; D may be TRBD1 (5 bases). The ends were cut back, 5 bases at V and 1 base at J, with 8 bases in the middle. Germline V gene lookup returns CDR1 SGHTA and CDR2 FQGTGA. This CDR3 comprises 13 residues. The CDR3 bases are TGTGCCAGCAGCGCGGGACCGAACACTGAAGCTTTCTTT. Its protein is CASSAGPNTEAFF.

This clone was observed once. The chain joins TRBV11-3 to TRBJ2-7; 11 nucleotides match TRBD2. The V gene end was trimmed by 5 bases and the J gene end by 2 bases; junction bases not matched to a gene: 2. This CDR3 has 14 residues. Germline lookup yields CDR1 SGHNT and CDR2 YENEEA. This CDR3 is CASSQLAGAYEQYF. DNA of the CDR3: TGTGCCAGCAGCCAACTAGCGGGGGCCTACGAGCAGTACTTC.

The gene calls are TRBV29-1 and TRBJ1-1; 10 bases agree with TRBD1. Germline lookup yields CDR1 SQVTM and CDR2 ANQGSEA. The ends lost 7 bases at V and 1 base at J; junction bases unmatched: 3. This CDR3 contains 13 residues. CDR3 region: CSGRQGANTEAFF. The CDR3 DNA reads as TGCAGCGGACGACAGGGGGCGAACACTGAAGCTTTCTTT.

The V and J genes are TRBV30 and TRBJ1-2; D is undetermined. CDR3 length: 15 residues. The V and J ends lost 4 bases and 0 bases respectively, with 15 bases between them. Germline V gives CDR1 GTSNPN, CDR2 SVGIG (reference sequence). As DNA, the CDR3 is TGTGCCTGGACGAAAACACCGAAATCTAACTATGGCTACACCTTC. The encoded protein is CAWTKTPKSNYGYTF.

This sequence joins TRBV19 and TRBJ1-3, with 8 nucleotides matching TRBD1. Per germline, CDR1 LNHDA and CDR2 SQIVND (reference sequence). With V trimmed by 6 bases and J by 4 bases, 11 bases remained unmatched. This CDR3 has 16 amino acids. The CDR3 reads CASSSPGQAAGNTIYF. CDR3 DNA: TGTGCCAGTAGCTCCCCGGGACAGGCTGCCGGAAACACCATATATTTT.

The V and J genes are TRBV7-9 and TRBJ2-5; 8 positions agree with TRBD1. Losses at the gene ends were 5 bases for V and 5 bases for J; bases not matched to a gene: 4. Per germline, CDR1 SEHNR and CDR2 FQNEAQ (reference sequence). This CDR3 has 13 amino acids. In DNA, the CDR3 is TGTGCCAGCAGCCCCAGGGGGCCGGAGACCCAGTACTTC. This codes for CASSPRGPETQYF.

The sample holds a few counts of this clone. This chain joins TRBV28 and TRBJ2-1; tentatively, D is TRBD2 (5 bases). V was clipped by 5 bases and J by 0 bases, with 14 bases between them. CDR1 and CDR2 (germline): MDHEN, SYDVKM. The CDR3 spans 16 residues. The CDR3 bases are TGTGCCAGCAGTCAAATGACTACAAGCTCCTACAATGAGCAGTTCTTC. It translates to CASSQMTTSSYNEQFF.

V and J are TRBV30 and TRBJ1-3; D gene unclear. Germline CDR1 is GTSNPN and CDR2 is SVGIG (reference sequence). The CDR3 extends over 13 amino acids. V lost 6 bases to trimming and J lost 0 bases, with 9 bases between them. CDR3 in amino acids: CACYGLSGNTIYF. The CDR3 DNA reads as TGTGCCTGTTACGGTCTCTCTGGAAACACCATATATTTT.

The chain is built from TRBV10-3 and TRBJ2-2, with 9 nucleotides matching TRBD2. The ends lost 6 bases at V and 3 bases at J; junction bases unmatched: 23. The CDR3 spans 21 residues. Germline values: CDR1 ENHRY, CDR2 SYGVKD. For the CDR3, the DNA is TGTGCCATCAGCCCCGACCTGACAGGGTTTAGCGGGAGAGATCACACCGGGGAGCTGTTTTTT. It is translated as CAISPDLTGFSGRDHTGELFF.

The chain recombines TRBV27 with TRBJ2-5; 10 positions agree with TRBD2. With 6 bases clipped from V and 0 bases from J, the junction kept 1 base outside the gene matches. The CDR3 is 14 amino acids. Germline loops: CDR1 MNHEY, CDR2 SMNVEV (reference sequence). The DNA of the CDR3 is TGTGCCAGCAGGACTAGCGGGTACCAAGAGACCCAGTACTTC. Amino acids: CASRTSGYQETQYF.

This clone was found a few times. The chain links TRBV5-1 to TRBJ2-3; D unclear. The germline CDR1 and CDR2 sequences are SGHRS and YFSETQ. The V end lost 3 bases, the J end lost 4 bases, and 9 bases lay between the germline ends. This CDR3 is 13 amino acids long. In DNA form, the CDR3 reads TGCGCCAGCAGCTCATTGCCGGCAGATACGCAGTATTTT. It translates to CASSSLPADTQYF.

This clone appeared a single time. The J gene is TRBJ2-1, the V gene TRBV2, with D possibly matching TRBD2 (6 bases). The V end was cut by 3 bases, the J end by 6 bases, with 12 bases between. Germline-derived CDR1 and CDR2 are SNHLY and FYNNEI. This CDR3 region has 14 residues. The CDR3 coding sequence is TGTGCCAGCAGTGAGAAGGAGGGTGCCAATGAGCAGTTCTTC. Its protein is CASSEKEGANEQFF. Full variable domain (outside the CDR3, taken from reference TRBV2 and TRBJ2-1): EPEVTQTPSHQVTQMGQEVILRCVPISNHLYFYWYRQILGQKVEFLVSFYNNEISEKSEIFDDQFSVERPDGSNFTLKIRSTKLEDSAMYFCASSEKEGANEQFFGPGTRLTVL.

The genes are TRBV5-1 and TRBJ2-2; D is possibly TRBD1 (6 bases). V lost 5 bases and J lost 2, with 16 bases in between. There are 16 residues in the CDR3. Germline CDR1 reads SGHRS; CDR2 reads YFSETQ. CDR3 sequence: CASSTGYVVNTGELFF. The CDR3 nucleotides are TGCGCCAGCAGTACAGGGTACGTGGTCAACACCGGGGAGCTGTTTTTT.

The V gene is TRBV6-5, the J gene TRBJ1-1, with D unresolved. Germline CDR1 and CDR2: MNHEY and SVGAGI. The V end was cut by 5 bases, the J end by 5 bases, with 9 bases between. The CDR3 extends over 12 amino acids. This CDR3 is CASSQRGTEAFF. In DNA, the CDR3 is TGTGCCAGCAGTCAACGAGGGACTGAAGCTTTCTTT.

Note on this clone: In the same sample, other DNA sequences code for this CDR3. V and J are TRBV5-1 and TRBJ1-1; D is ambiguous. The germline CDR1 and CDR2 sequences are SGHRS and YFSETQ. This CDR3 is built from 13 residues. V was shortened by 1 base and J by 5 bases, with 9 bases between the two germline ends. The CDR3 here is CASSLRGGTEAFF. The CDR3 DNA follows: TGCGCCAGCAGCTTGAGAGGTGGAACTGAAGCTTTCTTT.